Sequencing of this TCR beta chain was carried out in a study of shared clonotypes between healthy human individuals. About the research overall: The study enrolled a couple of women and a few men aged 18 to 49.

This clone appeared once. Its antigen is unknown. The identical CDR3 is also encoded by other nucleotide sequences in the sample. General study findings and limits: It was the non-shared clonotypes that had lower generation probabilities than clonotypes shared by all four donors. Estimated richness values were generally larger in naive subsets than in memory subsets.

CD4+ cells underwent separation, giving CD45RA+ naive and CD45RA-negative memory subsets. Some clones are missing from TCRdb's copy, which holds only in-frame ones; the method was immunoSEQ multiplex PCR. Here the sample spans a few million clones, around 90% being singletons. The source of this sequence is a man aged 18 to 29 in good health. Some clones in this sample may be carry-over from other donors' samples. Source material: naive CD4+ T cells from PBMCs. The subset: CD45RA+ positively selected.

CDR3 bases: TGCGCCAGCAGCTTGGGTACCCCTGGAAACACCATATATTTT. Translating gives CASSLGTPGNTIYF. The V call is TRBV5-1, the J call TRBJ1-3; D is uncertain. V was shortened by 0 bases and J by 2 bases, with 6 bases between the two germline ends. Per germline, CDR1 SGHRS and CDR2 YFSETQ. CDR3 size: 14 residues.